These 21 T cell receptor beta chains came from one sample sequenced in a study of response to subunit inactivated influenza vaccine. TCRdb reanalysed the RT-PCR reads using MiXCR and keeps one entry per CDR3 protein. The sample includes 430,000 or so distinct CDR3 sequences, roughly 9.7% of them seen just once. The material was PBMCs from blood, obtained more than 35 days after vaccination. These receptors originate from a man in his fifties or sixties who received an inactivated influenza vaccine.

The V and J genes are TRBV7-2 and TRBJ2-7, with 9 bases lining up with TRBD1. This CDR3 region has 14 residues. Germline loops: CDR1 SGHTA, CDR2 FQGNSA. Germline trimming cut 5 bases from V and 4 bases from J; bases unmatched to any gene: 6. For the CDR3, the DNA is TGTGCCAGCAGCACGGACAGGGGCGGTTACGAGCAGTACTTC. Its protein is CASSTDRGGYEQYF.

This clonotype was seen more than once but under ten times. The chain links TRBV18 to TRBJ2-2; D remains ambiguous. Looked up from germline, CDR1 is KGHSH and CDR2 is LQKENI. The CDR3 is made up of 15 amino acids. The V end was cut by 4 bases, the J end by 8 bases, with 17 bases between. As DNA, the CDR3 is TGTGCCAGCTCACTACAGACGTCCTGGGGTGGGGAGCTGTTTTTT. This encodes CASSLQTSWGGELFF.

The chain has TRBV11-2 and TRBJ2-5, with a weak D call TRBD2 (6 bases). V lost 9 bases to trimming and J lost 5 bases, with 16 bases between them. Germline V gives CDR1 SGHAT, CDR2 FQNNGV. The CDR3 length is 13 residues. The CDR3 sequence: CASSGGSMETQYF. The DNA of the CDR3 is TGTGCCAGTAGTGGGGGGAGCATGGAGACCCAGTACTTC.

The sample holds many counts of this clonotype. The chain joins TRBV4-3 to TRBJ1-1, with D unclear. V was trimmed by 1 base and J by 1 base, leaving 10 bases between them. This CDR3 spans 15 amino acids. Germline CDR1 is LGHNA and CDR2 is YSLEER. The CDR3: CASSQVGRPNTEAFF. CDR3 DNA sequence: TGCGCCAGCAGCCAAGTGGGCAGACCGAACACTGAAGCTTTCTTT.

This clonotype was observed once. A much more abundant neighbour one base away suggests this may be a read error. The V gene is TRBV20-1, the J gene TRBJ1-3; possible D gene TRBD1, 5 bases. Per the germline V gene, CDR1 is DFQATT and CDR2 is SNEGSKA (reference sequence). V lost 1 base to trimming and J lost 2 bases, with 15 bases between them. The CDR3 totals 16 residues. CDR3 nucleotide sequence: TGCAGTGCTAGAGGCGTCCTGCAGGGCGCTGGAAACACCATATATTTT. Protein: CSARGVLQGAGNTIYF.

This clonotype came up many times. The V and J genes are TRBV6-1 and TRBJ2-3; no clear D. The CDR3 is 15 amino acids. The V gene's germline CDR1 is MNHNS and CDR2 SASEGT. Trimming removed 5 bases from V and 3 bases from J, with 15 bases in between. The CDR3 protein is CASSSQPTRTDTQYF. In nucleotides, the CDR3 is TGTGCCAGCAGTAGTCAGCCAACGAGAACAGATACGCAGTATTTT.

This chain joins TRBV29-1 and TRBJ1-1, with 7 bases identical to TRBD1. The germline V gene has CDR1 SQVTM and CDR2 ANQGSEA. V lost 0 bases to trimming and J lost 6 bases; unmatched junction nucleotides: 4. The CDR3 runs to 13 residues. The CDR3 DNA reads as TGCAGCGTTGAAGAGGGAACAGGGGCTGAAGCTTTCTTT. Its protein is CSVEEGTGAEAFF.

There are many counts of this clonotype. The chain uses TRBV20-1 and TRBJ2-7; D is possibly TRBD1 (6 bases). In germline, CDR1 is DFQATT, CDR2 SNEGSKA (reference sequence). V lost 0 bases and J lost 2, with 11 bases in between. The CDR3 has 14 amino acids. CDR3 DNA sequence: TGCAGTGCTAGAGATACCAGGACAGCCTACGAGCAGTACTTC. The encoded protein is CSARDTRTAYEQYF.

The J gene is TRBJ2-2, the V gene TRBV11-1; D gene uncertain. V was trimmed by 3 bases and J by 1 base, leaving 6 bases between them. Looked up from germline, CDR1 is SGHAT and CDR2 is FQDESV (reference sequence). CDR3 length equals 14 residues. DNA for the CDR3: TGTGCCAGCAGCTTCGACCAGAACACCGGGGAGCTGTTTTTT. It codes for CASSFDQNTGELFF.

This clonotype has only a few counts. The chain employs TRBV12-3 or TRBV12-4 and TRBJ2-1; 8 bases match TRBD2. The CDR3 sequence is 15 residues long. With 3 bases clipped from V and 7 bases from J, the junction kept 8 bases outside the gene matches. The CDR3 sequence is CASSFAGGRENEQFF. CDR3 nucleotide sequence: TGTGCCAGCAGTTTCGCGGGAGGAAGGGAAAATGAGCAGTTCTTC.

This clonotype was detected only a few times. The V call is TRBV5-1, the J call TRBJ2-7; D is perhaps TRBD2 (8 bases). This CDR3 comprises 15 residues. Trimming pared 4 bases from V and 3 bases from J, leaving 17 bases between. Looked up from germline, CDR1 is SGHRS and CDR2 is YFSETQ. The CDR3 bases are TGCGCCAGCAGCCCGGGGGGGACAGATTACTACGAGCAGTACTTC. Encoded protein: CASSPGGTDYYEQYF.

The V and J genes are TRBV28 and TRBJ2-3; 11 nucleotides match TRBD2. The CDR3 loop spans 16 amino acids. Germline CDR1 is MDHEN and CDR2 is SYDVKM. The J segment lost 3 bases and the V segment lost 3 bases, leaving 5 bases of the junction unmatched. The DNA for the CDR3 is TGTGCCAGCAGTTTCAACCTAGCGGGAGGTACAGATACGCAGTATTTT. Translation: CASSFNLAGGTDTQYF.

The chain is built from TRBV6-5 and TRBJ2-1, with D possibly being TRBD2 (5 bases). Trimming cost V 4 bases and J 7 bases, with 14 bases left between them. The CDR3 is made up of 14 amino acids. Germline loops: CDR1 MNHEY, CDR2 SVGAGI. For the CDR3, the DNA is TGTGCCAGCAGTTCCGGCGGCGGCGGGAATGAGCAGTTCTTC. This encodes CASSSGGGGNEQFF.

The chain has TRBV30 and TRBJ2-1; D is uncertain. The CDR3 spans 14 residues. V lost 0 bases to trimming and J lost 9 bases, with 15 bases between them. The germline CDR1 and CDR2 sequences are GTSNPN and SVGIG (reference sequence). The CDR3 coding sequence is TGTGCCTGGAGTGTAGGTATCAGGTTCGGTGAGCAGTTCTTC. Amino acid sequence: CAWSVGIRFGEQFF.

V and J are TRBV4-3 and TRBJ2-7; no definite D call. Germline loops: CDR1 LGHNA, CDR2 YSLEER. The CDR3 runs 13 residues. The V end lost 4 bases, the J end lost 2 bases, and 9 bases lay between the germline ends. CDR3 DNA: TGCGCCAGCAGCCCGGGTAAGGCCTACGAGCAGTACTTC. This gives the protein CASSPGKAYEQYF.

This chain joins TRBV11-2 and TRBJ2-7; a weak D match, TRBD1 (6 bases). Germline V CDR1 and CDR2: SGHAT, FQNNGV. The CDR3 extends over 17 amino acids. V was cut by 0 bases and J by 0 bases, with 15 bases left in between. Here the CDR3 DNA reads TGTGCCAGCAGCTTAGAGGGGGACACCCATTTCTCCTACGAGCAGTACTTC. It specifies CASSLEGDTHFSYEQYF. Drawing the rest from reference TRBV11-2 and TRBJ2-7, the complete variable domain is EAGVAQSPRYKIIEKRQSVAFWCNPISGHATLYWYQQILGQGPKLLIQFQNNGVVDDSQLPKDRFSAERLKGVDSTLKIQPAKLEDSAVYLCASSLEGDTHFSYEQYFGPGTRLTVT.

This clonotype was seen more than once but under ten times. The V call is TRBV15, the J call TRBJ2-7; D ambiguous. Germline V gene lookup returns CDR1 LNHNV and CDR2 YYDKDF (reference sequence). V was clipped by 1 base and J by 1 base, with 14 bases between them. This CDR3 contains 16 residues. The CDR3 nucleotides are TGTGCCACCAGCAGAGCTCGGGCTTCCGGGTCCTACGAGCAGTACTTC. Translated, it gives CATSRARASGSYEQYF.

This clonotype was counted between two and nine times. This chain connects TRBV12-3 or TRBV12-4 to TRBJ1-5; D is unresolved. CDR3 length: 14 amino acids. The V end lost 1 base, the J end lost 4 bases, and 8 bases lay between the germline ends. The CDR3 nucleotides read TGTGCCAGCAGTTTAGAGGATTCTAATCAGCCCCAGCATTTT. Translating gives CASSLEDSNQPQHF.

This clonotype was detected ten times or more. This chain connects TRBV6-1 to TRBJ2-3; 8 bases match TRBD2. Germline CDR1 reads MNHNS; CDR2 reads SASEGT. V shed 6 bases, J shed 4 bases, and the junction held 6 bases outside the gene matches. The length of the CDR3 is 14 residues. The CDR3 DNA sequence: TGTGCCAGCAGCCGGGGGGGCCCTTCAGATACGCAGTATTTT. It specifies CASSRGGPSDTQYF.

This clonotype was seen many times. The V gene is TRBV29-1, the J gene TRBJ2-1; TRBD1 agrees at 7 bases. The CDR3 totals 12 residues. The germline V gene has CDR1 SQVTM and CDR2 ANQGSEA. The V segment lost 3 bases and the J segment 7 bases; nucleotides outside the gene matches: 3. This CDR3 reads CSVDEGANEQFF. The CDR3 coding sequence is TGCAGCGTTGATGAGGGGGCGAATGAGCAGTTCTTC.

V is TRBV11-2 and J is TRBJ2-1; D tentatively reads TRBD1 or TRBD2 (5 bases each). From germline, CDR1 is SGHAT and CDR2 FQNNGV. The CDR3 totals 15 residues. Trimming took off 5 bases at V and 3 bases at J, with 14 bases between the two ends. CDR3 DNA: TGTGCCAGCAGCGCCGCCGGGACGGTCTACAATGAGCAGTTCTTC. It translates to CASSAAGTVYNEQFF.